What follows are 20 T cell receptor beta chains derived from one specimen sequenced in a study of T cell responses to AZD1222 COVID-19 vaccine. The data were produced by immunoSEQ multiplex PCR, yet TCRdb's version contains in-frame clones alone and is incomplete. The data show approximately 140,000 clones, roughly 90% seen once. The sample here was peripheral blood, taken 28 days after the second AZD1222 dose. Receptors originate from an adult who received the AZD1222 COVID-19 vaccine.

The rearrangement uses TRBV7-9 and TRBJ1-1; no clear D. The CDR3 is made up of 12 amino acids. The V end was cut by 5 bases, the J end by 5 bases, with 9 bases between. Germline values: CDR1 SEHNR, CDR2 FQNEAQ (reference sequence). This chain's CDR3 is CASSGDGTEAFF. Here the CDR3 DNA reads TGTGCCAGCAGCGGAGACGGGACTGAAGCTTTCTTT.

V usage is TRBV18 and J usage is TRBJ2-1, with D unclear. CDR3 size: 15 residues. Trimming took 5 bases from V and 0 from J, leaving 11 bases between them. Germline values: CDR1 KGHSH, CDR2 LQKENI. CDR3 DNA sequence: TGTGCCAGCTCAGAAACAGTGAGCTCCTACAATGAGCAGTTCTTC. It yields the protein CASSETVSSYNEQFF.

The chain recombines TRBV28 with TRBJ1-5; weak D call: TRBD1 (6 bases). In germline, CDR1 is MDHEN, CDR2 SYDVKM. V lost 3 bases to trimming and J lost 2 bases, with 11 bases between them. There are 15 residues in the CDR3. CDR3 loop: CASSLGGGGNQPQHF. Written as DNA, the CDR3 is TGTGCCAGCAGTTTGGGGGGCGGTGGCAATCAGCCCCAGCATTTT.

The genes are TRBV21-1 and TRBJ2-3; the table's D gene call, TRBD1, was not cross checked with the DNA. TRBV21-1 has pseudogene status. This CDR3 spans 14 amino acids. Here the CDR3 reads CASPKGQVTDTQYF. In nucleotides, the CDR3 is TGTGCCAGCCCGAAAGGACAGGTAACAGATACGCAGTATTTT.

Note on this clone: A junction boundary mismatches the germline segment, possibly from a read error. This chain links TRBV20-1 with TRBJ2-3; D remains ambiguous. Germline CDR1 DFQATT, CDR2 SNEGSKA (reference sequence). The CDR3 length is 9 residues. The CDR3 loop is CSASGDRAF. As DNA, the CDR3 is TGCAGTGCTAGTGGCGACCGGGCTTTT.

The chain recombines TRBV7-8 with TRBJ1-6; D possibly corresponds to TRBD1 (6 bases). V dropped 5 bases and J dropped 8 bases, with 16 bases sitting between them. Germline CDR1 and CDR2: SGHVS and FQNEAQ. The CDR3 runs to 15 residues. CDR3 residues: CASSPLGQGYSPLHF. The CDR3 bases are TGTGCCAGCAGCCCGCTCGGGCAGGGGTATTCACCCCTCCACTTT. Filled out from reference TRBV7-8 and TRBJ1-6, the complete variable domain reads GAGVSQSPRYKVAKRGQDVALRCDPISGHVSLFWYQQALGQGPEFLTYFQNEAQLDKSGLPSDRFFAERPEGSVSTLKIQRTQQEDSAVYLCASSPLGQGYSPLHFGNGTRLTVT.

The V and J genes are TRBV7-9 and TRBJ1-3; the match to TRBD1 covers 9 bases. CDR3 length equals 18 residues. V lost 0 bases and J lost 4; bases outside the gene matches: 10. Germline V gene lookup returns CDR1 SEHNR and CDR2 FQNEAQ (reference sequence). The CDR3 sequence is CASSLAGGQGGFGNTIYF. The CDR3 bases are TGTGCCAGCAGCTTAGCAGGGGGACAGGGCGGGTTCGGAAACACCATATATTTT.

The chain employs TRBV19 and TRBJ2-5, with 9 bases aligning to TRBD1. Germline lookup yields CDR1 LNHDA and CDR2 SQIVND (reference sequence). This CDR3 is 14 amino acids long. Unmatched junction bases numbered 5, after V lost 5 bases and J lost 4 bases. The CDR3 spells CASSLWDRVETQYF. In nucleotides, the CDR3 is TGTGCCAGTAGTCTATGGGACAGGGTAGAGACCCAGTACTTC.

V usage is TRBV6-5 and J usage is TRBJ1-3; a possible D gene is TRBD1 (5 bases). The CDR3 extends over 15 amino acids. The ends were cut back, 0 bases at V and 3 bases at J, with 9 bases in the middle. Looked up from germline, CDR1 is MNHEY and CDR2 is SVGAGI. Here the CDR3 DNA reads TGTGCCAGCAGTTACTCCGGGGACCGTGGAAACACCATATATTTT. This gives the protein CASSYSGDRGNTIYF.

The J gene is TRBJ2-7, the V gene TRBV7-2, with 9 positions matching TRBD1. V dropped 5 bases and J dropped 5; count of bases not matched to a gene: 7. CDR3 length: 14 residues. Germline lookup yields CDR1 SGHTA and CDR2 FQGNSA. The CDR3 is CASSKVNRGHEQYV. As DNA, the CDR3 is TGTGCCAGCAGCAAGGTGAACAGGGGGCACGAGCAGTACGTC.

The chain joins TRBV4-2 to TRBJ2-7; 12 positions match TRBD1. Unmatched junction bases numbered 5, after V lost 2 bases and J lost 6 bases. CDR1 LGHNA and CDR2 YNFKEQ come from the germline V gene. CDR3 length: 15 amino acids. The CDR3 here is CASSQSGTGGREQYF. The CDR3, as DNA: TGTGCCAGCAGCCAATCCGGGACAGGGGGCCGCGAGCAGTACTTC.

V is TRBV5-1 and J is TRBJ1-3, with 7 bases identical to TRBD1. The germline V gene encodes CDR1 SGHRS and CDR2 YFSETQ. V gave up 4 bases and J gave up 2 bases; unmatched junction bases: 6. The CDR3 totals 15 residues. The chain's CDR3 is CASSPLRGTGNTIYF. Written as DNA, the CDR3 is TGCGCCAGCAGCCCGCTCAGGGGGACTGGAAACACCATATATTTT. Supplemented by reference TRBV5-1 and TRBJ1-3, the full variable domain reads KAGVTQTPRYLIKTRGQQVTLSCSPISGHRSVSWYQQTPGQGLQFLFEYFSETQRNKGNFPGRFSGRQFSNSRSEMNVSTLELGDSALYLCASSPLRGTGNTIYFGEGSWLTVV.

The genes are TRBV5-6 and TRBJ1-4; D remains ambiguous. Looked up from germline, CDR1 is SGHDT and CDR2 is YYEEEE. Trimming took off 2 bases at V and 4 bases at J, with 12 bases between the two ends. There are 15 residues in the CDR3. The CDR3 DNA reads TGTGCCAGCAGCTTCTTACATCGGAATAATGAAAAACTGTTTTTT. Its translation is CASSFLHRNNEKLFF.

The V gene is TRBV7-2, the J gene TRBJ1-1; D might be TRBD1 (5 bases). This CDR3 region has 15 residues. Trimming took off 1 base at V and 1 base at J, with 10 bases between the two ends. From germline, CDR1 is SGHTA and CDR2 FQGNSA. This CDR3 is CASSLVGQANTEAFF. CDR3 coding DNA: TGTGCCAGCAGCTTAGTAGGACAAGCGAACACTGAAGCTTTCTTT. Looking up the rest from reference TRBV7-2 and TRBJ1-1 gives the full variable domain: GAGVSQSPSNKVTEKGKDVELRCDPISGHTALYWYRQSLGQGLEFLIYFQGNSAPDKSGLPSDRFSAERTGGSVSTLTIQRTQQEDSAVYLCASSLVGQANTEAFFGQGTRLTVV.

The CDR3 loop reads CASSLYRGGVNTEAFF. In DNA form, the CDR3 reads TGTGCCAGCAGTTTATACAGGGGTGGGGTGAACACTGAAGCTTTCTTT. The V call is TRBV28, the J call TRBJ1-1; 7 positions match TRBD1. The CDR3 totals 16 residues. CDR1 MDHEN and CDR2 SYDVKM come from the germline V gene. V lost 1 base, J lost 0 bases, and 5 bases stayed unmatched. Supplemented by reference TRBV28 and TRBJ1-1, the full variable domain reads DVKVTQSSRYLVKRTGEKVFLECVQDMDHENMFWYRQDPGLGLRLIYFSYDVKMKEKGDIPEGYSVSREKKERFSLILESASTNQTSMYLCASSLYRGGVNTEAFFGQGTRLTVV.

The J gene is TRBJ1-5, the V gene TRBV4-1; tentatively, D is TRBD1 (6 bases). The CDR3 has 16 amino acids. Trimming stripped 0 bases from V and 1 base from J, with 10 bases between. Germline CDR1 and CDR2: MGHRA and YSYEKL. As DNA, the CDR3 is TGCGCCAGCAGCCAAGATGTGGGGGCAAGCAATCAGCCCCAGCATTTT. Translating gives CASSQDVGASNQPQHF.

The chain links TRBV5-1 to TRBJ1-6; the D gene is possibly TRBD1 (6 bases). V lost 2 bases and J lost 7, with 19 bases in between. This CDR3 has 17 amino acids. Germline V gene data show CDR1 as SGHRS and CDR2 as YFSETQ. The CDR3 nucleotides read TGCGCCAGCAGCTTATCCGGACAGAGCTTTACGAATTCACCCCTCCACTTT. This gives the protein CASSLSGQSFTNSPLHF.

The J gene is TRBJ2-6, the V gene TRBV6-6; 7 nucleotides match TRBD2. CDR3 length: 15 amino acids. J lost 2 bases, V lost 5 bases, and 3 bases had no gene match. Germline CDR1 MNHNY, CDR2 SVGAGI (reference sequence). The DNA of the CDR3 is TGTGCCAGCAGTGGGGGAGGGGCTGGGGCCAACGTCCTGACTTTC. It specifies CASSGGGAGANVLTF.

The gene calls are TRBV9 and TRBJ1-2, with TRBD1 identical over 9 bases. The CDR3 length is 16 residues. V gave up 3 bases and J gave up 5 bases; unmatched junction bases: 11. Germline V gene data show CDR1 as SGDLS and CDR2 as YYNGEE. The CDR3 here is CASSARLTGGQYGYTF. CDR3 bases: TGTGCCAGCAGCGCCAGGCTAACAGGGGGCCAGTATGGCTACACCTTC.

The chain carries TRBV7-2 and TRBJ2-3, with D maybe TRBD2 (5 bases). The CDR3 is made up of 16 amino acids. Germline V lookup: CDR1 SGHTA, CDR2 FQGNSA. V was shortened by 5 bases and J by 6 bases, with 21 bases between the two germline ends. For the CDR3, the DNA is TGTGCCAGCAGCCCCAACCCACTAGGGTTAACTGATACGCAGTATTTT. It is translated as CASSPNPLGLTDTQYF. Full variable domain (rest looked up from reference TRBV7-2 and TRBJ2-3): GAGVSQSPSNKVTEKGKDVELRCDPISGHTALYWYRQSLGQGLEFLIYFQGNSAPDKSGLPSDRFSAERTGGSVSTLTIQRTQQEDSAVYLCASSPNPLGLTDTQYFGPGTRLTVL.